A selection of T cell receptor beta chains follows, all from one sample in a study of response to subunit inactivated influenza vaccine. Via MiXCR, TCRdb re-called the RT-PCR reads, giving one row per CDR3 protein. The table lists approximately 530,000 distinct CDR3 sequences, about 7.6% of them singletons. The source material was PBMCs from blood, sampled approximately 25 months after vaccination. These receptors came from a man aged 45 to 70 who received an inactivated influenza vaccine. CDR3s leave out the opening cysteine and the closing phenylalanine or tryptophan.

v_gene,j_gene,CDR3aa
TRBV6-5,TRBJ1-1,ASSLGLRGRVF
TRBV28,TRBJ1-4,ASSPRREKLF
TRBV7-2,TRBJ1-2,ASSQSGGAWYGYT
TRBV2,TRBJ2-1,ASSEARTLPYNEQF
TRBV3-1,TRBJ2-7,ASSQNNRVREQY
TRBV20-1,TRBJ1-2,SAQGRGNYGYT
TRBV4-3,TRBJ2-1,ASSHTPGSGRRTEQF
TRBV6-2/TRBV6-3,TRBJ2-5,ASSYGVETQY
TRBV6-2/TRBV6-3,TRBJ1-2,ASSYDGQQNYGYT
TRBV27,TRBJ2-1,ASSSGTSGVNEQF
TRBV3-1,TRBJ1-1,ASSQVLTVSNTEAF
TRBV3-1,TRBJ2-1,ASSHSGASNNEQF
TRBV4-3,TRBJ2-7,ASSQDLGTGNYEQY
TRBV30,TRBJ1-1,AWSRQGATEAF
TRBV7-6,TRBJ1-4,ASSLRNRGGEKLF
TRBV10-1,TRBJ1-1,ASSESYTGYGEAF
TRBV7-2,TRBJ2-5,ASSPRWGETQY
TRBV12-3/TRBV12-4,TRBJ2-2,ASSLVRATGELF
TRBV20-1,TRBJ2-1,SAISGSLNEQF
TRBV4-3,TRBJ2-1,ASSQDMGVRNEQF
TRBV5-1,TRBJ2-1,ASSPGLVHYNEQF
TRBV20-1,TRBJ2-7,SGKRGLSYEQY
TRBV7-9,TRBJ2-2,ASSRRRTETGELF
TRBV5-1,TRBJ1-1,ASATEGTTEAF
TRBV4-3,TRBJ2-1,ASSSRFRGNSNEQF
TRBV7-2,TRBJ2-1,ASSLDGTGRGF
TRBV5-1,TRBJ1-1,ASSSQGTQNTEAF
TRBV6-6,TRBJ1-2,ASSYSGDTGYT
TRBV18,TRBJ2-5,ASSAGLAGETQY
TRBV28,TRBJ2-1,ASAPGTGNYNEQF
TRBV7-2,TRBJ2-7,ASSLGGGNIEQY
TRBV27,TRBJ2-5,ASSFIRLGASTGTQY
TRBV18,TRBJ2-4,ASSFGPTALAKNIQY
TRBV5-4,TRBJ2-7,ASSGVASGAYEQY
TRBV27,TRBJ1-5,ASSLSNGGLQPQH
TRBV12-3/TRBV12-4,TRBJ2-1,ASTPTPNEQF
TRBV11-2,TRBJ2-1,ASFRLAGNEQF
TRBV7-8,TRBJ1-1,ASSLPGPIEAF
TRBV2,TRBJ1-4,ASRPWTGKNEKLF
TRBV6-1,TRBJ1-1,ASSEAPGRGLGTEAF
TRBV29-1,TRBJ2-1,SARAGPHNEQF
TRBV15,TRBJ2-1,ATSRELAGLNEKF
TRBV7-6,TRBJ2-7,ASSTLAGGGDEQY
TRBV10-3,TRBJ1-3,AISGTGDLGNTIY
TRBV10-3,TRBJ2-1,AISESASGRGYNEQF
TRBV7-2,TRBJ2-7,ASSARGSGPYEQY
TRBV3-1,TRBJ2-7,ASSQDSRGRAYEQY
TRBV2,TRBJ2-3,ASSEEESPRTVGTDTQY
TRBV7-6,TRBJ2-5,ASSLDSWRYQETQY
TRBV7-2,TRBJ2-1,ASSNKAKGWSEQF
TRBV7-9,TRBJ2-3,ASSFGYGDTQY
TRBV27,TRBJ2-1,ASSLNWLAGKQF
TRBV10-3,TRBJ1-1,AIRGDVDTEAF